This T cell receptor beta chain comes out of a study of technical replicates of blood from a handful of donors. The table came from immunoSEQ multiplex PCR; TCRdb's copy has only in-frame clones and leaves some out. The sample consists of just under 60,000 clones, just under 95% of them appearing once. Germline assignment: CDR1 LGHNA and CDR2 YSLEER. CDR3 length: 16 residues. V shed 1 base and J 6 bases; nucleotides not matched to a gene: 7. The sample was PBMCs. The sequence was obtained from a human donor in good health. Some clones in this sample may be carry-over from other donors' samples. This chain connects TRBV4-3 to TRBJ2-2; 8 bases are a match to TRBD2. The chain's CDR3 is CASSQVGGGFPGELFF. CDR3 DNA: TGCGCCAGCAGCCAAGTGGGCGGGGGGTTCCCCGGGGAGCTGTTTTTT.